This is a list of T cell receptor beta chains from one sample in a study of T cell repertoires in cytomegalovirus infection. TCRdb independently ran MiXCR on the reads; one entry per CDR3 protein. The table has 250,000 or so distinct CDR3 sequences, over 15% seen once. Sequenced sample: CD8+ T cells from PBMCs. The receptors were gathered from a human donor in good health (CMV status not recorded). Some clones in this sample may be carry-over from other donors' samples. CDR3s leave out the opening cysteine and the closing phenylalanine or tryptophan. The order of the fields is V gene, CDR3 protein.

v_gene: TRBV7-9
CDR3aa: ASGQGDEQF

v_gene: TRBV10-3
CDR3aa: AISEGTGMNTEAF

v_gene: TRBV6-5
CDR3aa: ASSYGGGTEAF

v_gene: TRBV6-2/TRBV6-3
CDR3aa: ASSSTSGGQETQY

v_gene: TRBV27
CDR3aa: ARWTLGPIGTEAF

v_gene: TRBV7-6
CDR3aa: ASSPEGPEALGANVLT

v_gene: TRBV7-4
CDR3aa: ASSFTPGARNEQF

v_gene: TRBV6-1
CDR3aa: ASSSQMPRSQNEQF

v_gene: TRBV6-1
CDR3aa: ASNRYNNEQF

v_gene: TRBV7-2
CDR3aa: ASSSSGWTEAF

v_gene: TRBV7-2
CDR3aa: ASSQGGYSSYNEQF

v_gene: TRBV6-2/TRBV6-3
CDR3aa: ASSSPRVRKDEQF

v_gene: TRBV27
CDR3aa: ASSHRYSNQPQH

v_gene: TRBV15
CDR3aa: ATSRARIIGDPDTGNTIY

v_gene: TRBV28
CDR3aa: ASSPRREVNYGYT

v_gene: TRBV9
CDR3aa: ASSTSYNEQF

v_gene: TRBV20-1
CDR3aa: SAGGQGSYEQY

v_gene: TRBV29-1
CDR3aa: SAARVNTEAF

v_gene: TRBV29-1
CDR3aa: SVGAGYYEQY

v_gene: TRBV4-2
CDR3aa: ASSQEVRVQWIYEQY

v_gene: TRBV7-9
CDR3aa: ASSPTESSGANVLT

v_gene: TRBV20-1
CDR3aa: SARVGGGDEQF